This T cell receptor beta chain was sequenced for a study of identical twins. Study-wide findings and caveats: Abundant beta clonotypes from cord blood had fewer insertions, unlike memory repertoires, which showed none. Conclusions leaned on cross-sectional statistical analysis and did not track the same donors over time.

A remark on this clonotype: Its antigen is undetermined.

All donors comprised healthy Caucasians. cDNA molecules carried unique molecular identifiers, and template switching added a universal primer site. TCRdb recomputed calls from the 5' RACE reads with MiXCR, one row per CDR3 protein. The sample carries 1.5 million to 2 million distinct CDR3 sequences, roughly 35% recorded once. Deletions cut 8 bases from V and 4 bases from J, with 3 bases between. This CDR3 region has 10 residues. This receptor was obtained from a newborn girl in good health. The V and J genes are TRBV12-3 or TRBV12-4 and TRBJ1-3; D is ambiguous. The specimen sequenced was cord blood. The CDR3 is CASGGNTIYF. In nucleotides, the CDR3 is TGTGCCAGCGGGGGAAACACCATATATTTT.